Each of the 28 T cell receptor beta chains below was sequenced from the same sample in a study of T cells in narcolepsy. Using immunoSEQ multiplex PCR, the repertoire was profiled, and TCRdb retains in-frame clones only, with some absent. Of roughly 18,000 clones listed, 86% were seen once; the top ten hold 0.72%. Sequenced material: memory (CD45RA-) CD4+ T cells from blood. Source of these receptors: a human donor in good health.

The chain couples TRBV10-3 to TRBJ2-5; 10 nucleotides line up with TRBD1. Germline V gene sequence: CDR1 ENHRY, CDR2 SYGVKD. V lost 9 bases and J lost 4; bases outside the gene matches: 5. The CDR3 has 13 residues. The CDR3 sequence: CAIRTGGGETQYF. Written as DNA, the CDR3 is TGTGCCATTCGGACAGGGGGTGGAGAGACCCAGTACTTC.

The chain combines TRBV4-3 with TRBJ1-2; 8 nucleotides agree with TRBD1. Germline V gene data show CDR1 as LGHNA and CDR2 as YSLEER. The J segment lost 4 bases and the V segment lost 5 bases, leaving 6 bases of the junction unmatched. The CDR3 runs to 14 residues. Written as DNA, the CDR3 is TGCGCCAGCAGCTGGACAGGGAAGACCTATGGCTACACCTTC. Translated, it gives CASSWTGKTYGYTF.

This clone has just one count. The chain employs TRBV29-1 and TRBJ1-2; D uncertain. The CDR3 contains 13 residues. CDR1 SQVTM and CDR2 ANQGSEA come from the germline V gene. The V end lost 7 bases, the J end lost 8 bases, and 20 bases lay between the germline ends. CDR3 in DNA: TGCAGCGCCACGTTGGCCCGCGGGGAGGGCTACACCTTC. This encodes CSATLARGEGYTF.

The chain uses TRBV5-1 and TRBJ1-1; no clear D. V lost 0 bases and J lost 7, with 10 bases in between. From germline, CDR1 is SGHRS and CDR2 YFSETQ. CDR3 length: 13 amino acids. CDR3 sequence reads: CASSLDRGIEAFF. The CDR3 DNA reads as TGCGCCAGCAGCTTGGATCGGGGAATTGAAGCTTTCTTT.

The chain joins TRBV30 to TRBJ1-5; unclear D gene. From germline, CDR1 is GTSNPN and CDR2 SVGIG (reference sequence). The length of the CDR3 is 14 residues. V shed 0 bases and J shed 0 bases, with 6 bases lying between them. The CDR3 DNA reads TGTGCCTGGAGTGTATCGGGTAGCAATCAGCCCCAGCATTTT. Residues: CAWSVSGSNQPQHF.

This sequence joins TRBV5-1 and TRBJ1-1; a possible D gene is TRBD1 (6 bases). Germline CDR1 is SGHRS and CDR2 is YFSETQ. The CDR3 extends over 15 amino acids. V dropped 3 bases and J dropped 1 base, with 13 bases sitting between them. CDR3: CASSSRGSRNTEAFF. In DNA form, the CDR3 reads TGCGCCAGCAGCTCCAGGGGAAGTCGGAACACTGAAGCTTTCTTT.

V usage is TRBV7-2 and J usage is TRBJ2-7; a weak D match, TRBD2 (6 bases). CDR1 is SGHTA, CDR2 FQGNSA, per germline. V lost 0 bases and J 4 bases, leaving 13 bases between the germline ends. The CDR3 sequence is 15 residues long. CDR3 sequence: CASSLARGEIYEQYF. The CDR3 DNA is TGTGCCAGCAGCTTAGCTCGCGGGGAAATTTACGAGCAGTACTTC.

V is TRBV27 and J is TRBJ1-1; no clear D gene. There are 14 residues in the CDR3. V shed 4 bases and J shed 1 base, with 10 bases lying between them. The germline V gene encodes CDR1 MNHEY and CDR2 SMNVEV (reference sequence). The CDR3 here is CASSWRGGNTEAFF. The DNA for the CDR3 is TGTGCCAGCAGTTGGCGGGGAGGGAACACTGAAGCTTTCTTT.

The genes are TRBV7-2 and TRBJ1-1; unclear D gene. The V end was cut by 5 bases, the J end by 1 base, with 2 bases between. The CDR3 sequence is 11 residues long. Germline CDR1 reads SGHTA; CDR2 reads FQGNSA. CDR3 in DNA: TGTGCCAGCAGCCAGAACACTGAAGCTTTCTTT. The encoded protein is CASSQNTEAFF.

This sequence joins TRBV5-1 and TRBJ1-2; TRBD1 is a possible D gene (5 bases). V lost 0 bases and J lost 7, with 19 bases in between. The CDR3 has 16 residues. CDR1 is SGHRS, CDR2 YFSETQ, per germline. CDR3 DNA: TGCGCCAGCAGCTTGGCACCGACAGAATTCAACGGTGGCTACACCTTC. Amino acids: CASSLAPTEFNGGYTF.

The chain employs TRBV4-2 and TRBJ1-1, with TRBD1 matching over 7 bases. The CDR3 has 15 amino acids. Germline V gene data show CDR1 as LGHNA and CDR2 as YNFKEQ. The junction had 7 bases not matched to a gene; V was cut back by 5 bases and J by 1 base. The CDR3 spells CASSFSGGRNTEAFF. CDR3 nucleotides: TGTGCCAGCAGCTTCTCAGGGGGTAGGAACACTGAAGCTTTCTTT.

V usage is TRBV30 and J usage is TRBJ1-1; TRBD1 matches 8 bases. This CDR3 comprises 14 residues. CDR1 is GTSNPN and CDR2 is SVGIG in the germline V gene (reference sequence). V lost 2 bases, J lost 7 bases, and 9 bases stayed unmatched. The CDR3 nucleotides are TGTGCCTGGAGTCCCGACCCCGGACAGGGTGAAGCTTTCTTT. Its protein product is CAWSPDPGQGEAFF.

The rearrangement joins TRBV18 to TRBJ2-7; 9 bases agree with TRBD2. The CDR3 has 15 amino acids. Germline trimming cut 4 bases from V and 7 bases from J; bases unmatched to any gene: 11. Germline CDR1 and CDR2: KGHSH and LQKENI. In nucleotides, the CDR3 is TGTGCCAGCTCACGACCAGCGGGAGGACCTACTGAGCAGTACTTC. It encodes CASSRPAGGPTEQYF.

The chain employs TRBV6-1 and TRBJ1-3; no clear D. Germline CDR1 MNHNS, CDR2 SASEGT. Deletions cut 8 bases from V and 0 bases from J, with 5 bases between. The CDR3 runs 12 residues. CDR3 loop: CASHSSGNTIYF. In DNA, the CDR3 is TGTGCCAGCCACTCCTCTGGAAACACCATATATTTT.

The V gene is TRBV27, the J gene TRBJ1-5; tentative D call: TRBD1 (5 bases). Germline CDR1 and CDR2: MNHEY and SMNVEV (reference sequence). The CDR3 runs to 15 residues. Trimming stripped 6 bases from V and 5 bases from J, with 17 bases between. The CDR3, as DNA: TGTGCCAGCAGGCCCCTAGGAGGGGAACATCAGCCCCAGCATTTT. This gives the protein CASRPLGGEHQPQHF.

CDR3 bases: TGCGCCAGCAGACGGCGGGACAGGGGCTACACAGATACGCAGTATTTT. Protein: CASRRRDRGYTDTQYF. The chain carries TRBV5-1 and TRBJ2-3, with 10 bases aligning to TRBD1. This CDR3 is 16 amino acids long. Unmatched junction bases numbered 8, after V lost 5 bases and J lost 2 bases. CDR1 SGHRS and CDR2 YFSETQ come from the germline V gene. Looking up the rest from reference TRBV5-1 and TRBJ2-3 gives the full variable domain: KAGVTQTPRYLIKTRGQQVTLSCSPISGHRSVSWYQQTPGQGLQFLFEYFSETQRNKGNFPGRFSGRQFSNSRSEMNVSTLELGDSALYLCASRRRDRGYTDTQYFGPGTRLTVL.

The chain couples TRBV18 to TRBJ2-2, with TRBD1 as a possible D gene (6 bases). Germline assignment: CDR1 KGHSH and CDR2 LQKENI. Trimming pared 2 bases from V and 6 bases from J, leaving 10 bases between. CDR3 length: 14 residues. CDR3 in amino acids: CASSPSQGSGELFF. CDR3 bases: TGTGCCAGCTCACCATCCCAGGGGTCCGGGGAGCTGTTTTTT.

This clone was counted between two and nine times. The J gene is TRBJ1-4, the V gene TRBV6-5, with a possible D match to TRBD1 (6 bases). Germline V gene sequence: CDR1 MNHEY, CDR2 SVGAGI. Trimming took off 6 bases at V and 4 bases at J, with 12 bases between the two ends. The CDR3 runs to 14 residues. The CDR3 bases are TGTGCCAGCAGCTCCGGGACACGTAATGAAAAACTGTTTTTT. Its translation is CASSSGTRNEKLFF.

This chain's CDR3 is CASSPQYGRPQETQYF. Written as DNA, the CDR3 is TGTGCCAGCAGCCCCCAATACGGGCGGCCTCAAGAGACCCAGTACTTC. The chain couples TRBV21-1 to TRBJ2-5. TRBV21-1 counts as a pseudogene. CDR3 length: 16 amino acids.

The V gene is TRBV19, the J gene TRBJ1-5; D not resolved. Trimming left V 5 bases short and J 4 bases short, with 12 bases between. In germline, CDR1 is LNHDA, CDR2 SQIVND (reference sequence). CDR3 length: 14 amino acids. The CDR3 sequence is CASSQAGFNQPQHF. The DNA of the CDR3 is TGTGCCAGTAGTCAGGCGGGTTTTAATCAGCCCCAGCATTTT.

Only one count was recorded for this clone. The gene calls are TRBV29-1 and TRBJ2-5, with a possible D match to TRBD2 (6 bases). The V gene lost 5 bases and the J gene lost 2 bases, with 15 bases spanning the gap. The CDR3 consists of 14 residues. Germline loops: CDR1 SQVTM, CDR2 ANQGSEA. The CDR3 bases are TGCAGCGTTTCGTTGGCGGGACCACAAGAGACCCAGTACTTC. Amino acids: CSVSLAGPQETQYF.

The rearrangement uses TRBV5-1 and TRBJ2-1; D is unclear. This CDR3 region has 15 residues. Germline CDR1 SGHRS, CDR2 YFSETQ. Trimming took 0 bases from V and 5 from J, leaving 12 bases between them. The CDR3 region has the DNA TGCGCCAGCAGCTTGGTTCCCGGGTACAACAATGAGCAGTTCTTC. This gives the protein CASSLVPGYNNEQFF.

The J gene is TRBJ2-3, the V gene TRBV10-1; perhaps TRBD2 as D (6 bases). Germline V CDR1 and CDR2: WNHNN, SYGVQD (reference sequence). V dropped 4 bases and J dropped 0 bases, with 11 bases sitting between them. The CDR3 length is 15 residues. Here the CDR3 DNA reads TGCGCCAGCAGTGCAGGAGGGCTCAGCACAGATACGCAGTATTTT. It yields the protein CASSAGGLSTDTQYF.

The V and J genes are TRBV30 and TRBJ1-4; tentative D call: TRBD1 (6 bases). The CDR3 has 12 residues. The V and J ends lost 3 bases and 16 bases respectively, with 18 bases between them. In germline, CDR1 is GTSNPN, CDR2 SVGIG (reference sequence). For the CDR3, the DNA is TGTGCCTGGAGGGGCCGCCAGGGGACAACGTTTTTT. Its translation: CAWRGRQGTTFF.

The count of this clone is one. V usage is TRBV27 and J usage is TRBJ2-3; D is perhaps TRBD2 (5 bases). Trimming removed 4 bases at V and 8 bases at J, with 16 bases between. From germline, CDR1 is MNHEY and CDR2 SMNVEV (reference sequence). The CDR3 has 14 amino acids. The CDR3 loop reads CASSSALDYGTQYF. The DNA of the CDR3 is TGTGCCAGCAGTTCGGCCTTAGACTACGGTACGCAGTATTTT.

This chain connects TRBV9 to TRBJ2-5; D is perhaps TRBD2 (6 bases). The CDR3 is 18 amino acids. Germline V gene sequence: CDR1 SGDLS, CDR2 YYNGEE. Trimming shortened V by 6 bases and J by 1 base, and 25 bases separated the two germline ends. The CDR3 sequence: CASNPGGTGWRSQETQYF. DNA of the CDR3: TGTGCCAGCAACCCCGGGGGAACGGGATGGCGGAGCCAAGAGACCCAGTACTTC.

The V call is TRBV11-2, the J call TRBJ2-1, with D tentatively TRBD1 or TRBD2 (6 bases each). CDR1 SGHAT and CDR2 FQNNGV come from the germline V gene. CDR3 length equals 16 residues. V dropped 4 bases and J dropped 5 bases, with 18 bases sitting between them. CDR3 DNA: TGTGCCAGCAGCTCCATGGGACTCGGGGGCCACAATGAGCAGTTCTTC. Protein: CASSSMGLGGHNEQFF. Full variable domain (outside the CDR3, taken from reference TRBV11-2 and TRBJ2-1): EAGVAQSPRYKIIEKRQSVAFWCNPISGHATLYWYQQILGQGPKLLIQFQNNGVVDDSQLPKDRFSAERLKGVDSTLKIQPAKLEDSAVYLCASSSMGLGGHNEQFFGPGTRLTVL.

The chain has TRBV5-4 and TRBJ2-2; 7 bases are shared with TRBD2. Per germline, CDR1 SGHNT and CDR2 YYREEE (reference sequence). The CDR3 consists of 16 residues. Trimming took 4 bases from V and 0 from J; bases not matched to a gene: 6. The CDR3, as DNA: TGTGCCAGCAGCACTAGACTAGCAGCGAACACCGGGGAGCTGTTTTTT. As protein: CASSTRLAANTGELFF.